The present T cell receptor beta chain was sequenced within a study of graft-versus-host responses after intestinal transplantation. The overall study: Once they had received anti-thymocyte globulin induction, all recipients took tacrolimus and steroids for approximately 3 years. Study-wide results and caveats: Early post-transplant HvG declines tracked with peak circulating GvH clone levels.

This clone turned up a few times. The antigen is undetermined. Between the trimmed V and J ends, which lost 1 base and 0 bases, there was a span of 7 bases. The CDR3 is 15 residues long. Germline-derived CDR1 and CDR2 are SGHNT and YENEEA. Clones were read by immunoSEQ multiplex PCR, and TCRdb kept only the in-frame ones, dropping some. The repertoire includes tens of thousands of clones, approximately 84% of them detected once, and less than 0.5% sits in the top ten. The TCR originated in a human donor who was the organ donor for an intestinal transplant. The chain has TRBV11-3 and TRBJ2-1; weak D call: TRBD2 (5 bases). The sequencing used unstimulated CD4+ T cells sorted from spleen or lymph node cells, collected before transplant. The CDR3 nucleotides read TGTGCCAGCAGCTTAGTCGGGGTCTCCTACAATGAGCAGTTCTTC. Translating gives CASSLVGVSYNEQFF.